Sequencing of this T cell receptor beta chain was carried out in a study of cytomegalovirus exposure and HLA in healthy donors. Study details: Within the Caucasian-associated ancestry cluster were roughly 81% of the approximately 400 genotyped donors.

V lost 3 bases and J lost 6; bases outside the gene matches: 7. CDR1 and CDR2 from the germline V gene are SGHRS and YFSETQ. The CDR3 covers 15 residues. As for this clone: The antigen remains unidentified.

Study-level results: For most TCR beta V segments, an earlier analysis put the productive rate at about 87% or about 30% of the time. As a later analysis showed, several of the most significant clusters appeared to be linked to common viral pathogens.

PCR primers comprised 60 Vbeta and 13 Jbeta primers. Measured with immunoSEQ multiplex PCR; TCRdb has only the in-frame clones, and not every one. In the table there are 120,000 or so clones, 80% to 90% of which are singletons. Sequences were obtained from PBMCs. The rearrangement uses TRBV5-1 and TRBJ1-2, with TRBD1 matching over 11 bases. This clonotype was sampled from a man in his forties in good health and CMV-seronegative. For the CDR3, the DNA is TGCGCCAGCAGCTCCGGGACAGGGGGAATGGATGGCTACACCTTC. It encodes CASSSGTGGMDGYTF.